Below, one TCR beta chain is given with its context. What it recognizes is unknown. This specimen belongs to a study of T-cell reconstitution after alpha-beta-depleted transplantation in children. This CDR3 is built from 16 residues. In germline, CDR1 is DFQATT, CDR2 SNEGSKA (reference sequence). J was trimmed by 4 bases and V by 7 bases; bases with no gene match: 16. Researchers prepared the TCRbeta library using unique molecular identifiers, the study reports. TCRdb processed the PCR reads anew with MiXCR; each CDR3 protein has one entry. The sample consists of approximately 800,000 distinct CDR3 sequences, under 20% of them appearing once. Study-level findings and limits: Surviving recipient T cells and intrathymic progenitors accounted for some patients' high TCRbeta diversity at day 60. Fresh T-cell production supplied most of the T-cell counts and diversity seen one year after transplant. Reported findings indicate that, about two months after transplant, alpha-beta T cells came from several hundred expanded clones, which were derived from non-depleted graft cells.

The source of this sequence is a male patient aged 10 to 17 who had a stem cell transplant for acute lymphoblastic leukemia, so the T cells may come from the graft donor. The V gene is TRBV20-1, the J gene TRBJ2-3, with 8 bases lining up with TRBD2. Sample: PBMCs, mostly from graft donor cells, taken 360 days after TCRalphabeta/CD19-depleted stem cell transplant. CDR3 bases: TGCAGTGTCCCTAATGTCGGGAGGGCCGGGGCAGATACGCAGTATTTT. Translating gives CSVPNVGRAGADTQYF.